The 15 T cell receptor beta chains below come from one sample, sequenced in a study of cytomegalovirus exposure and HLA in healthy donors. PCR employed 60 Vbeta and 13 Jbeta primers. Sequenced by immunoSEQ multiplex PCR; TCRdb stores in-frame clones only, minus some. This sample has some 120,000 clones, with approximately 80% found just once. The sequenced sample consisted of PBMCs. The receptors stem from a young man in good health and CMV-seropositive.

The chain uses TRBV29-1 and TRBJ1-2; TRBD1 is a possible D gene (5 bases). Trimming left V 4 bases short and J 1 base short, with 16 bases between. The CDR3 sequence is 15 residues long. Germline V CDR1 and CDR2: SQVTM, ANQGSEA. CDR3 in DNA: TGCAGCGTTGTAAGGCTAGGGGCCCATAACTATGGCTACACCTTC. As protein: CSVVRLGAHNYGYTF.

The table lists this clone with a few counts. This sequence joins TRBV6-6 and TRBJ1-2; 7 bases agree with TRBD1. Trimming took 7 bases from V and 5 from J; bases not matched to a gene: 10. CDR1 and CDR2 (germline): MNHNY, SVGAGI (reference sequence). CDR3 length: 14 residues. DNA for the CDR3: TGTGCCAGCAAGTTACAGGGGCCCGATTATGGCTACACCTTC. This encodes CASKLQGPDYGYTF.

The chain links TRBV6-4 to TRBJ2-7; D may be TRBD1 (6 bases). Germline V gives CDR1 MRHNA, CDR2 SNTAGT. The CDR3 consists of 14 residues. Between the trimmed V and J ends, which lost 10 bases and 0 bases, there was a span of 16 bases. CDR3 bases: TGTGCCACCCAGGCGGAGGACAGCTCCTACGAGCAGTACTTC. It encodes CATQAEDSSYEQYF.

The chain has TRBV2 and TRBJ2-1, with a possible D match to TRBD2 (6 bases). V lost 6 bases, J lost 6 bases, and 12 bases lay in between. In germline, CDR1 is SNHLY, CDR2 FYNNEI. This CDR3 has 13 residues. The CDR3 DNA reads as TGTGCCAGCAGCGAGGACGGGGGCAATGAGCAGTTCTTC. Translating gives CASSEDGGNEQFF. Full variable domain (remainder filled in from reference TRBV2 and TRBJ2-1): EPEVTQTPSHQVTQMGQEVILRCVPISNHLYFYWYRQILGQKVEFLVSFYNNEISEKSEIFDDQFSVERPDGSNFTLKIRSTKLEDSAMYFCASSEDGGNEQFFGPGTRLTVL.

Only one count was recorded for this clone. The V and J genes are TRBV6-1 and TRBJ1-1, with a weak D call TRBD1 (5 bases). This CDR3 is built from 12 residues. CDR1 and CDR2 (germline): MNHNS, SASEGT. Deletions cut 0 bases from V and 6 bases from J, with 5 bases between. This chain's CDR3 is CASSEAGAEAFF. The CDR3, as DNA: TGTGCCAGCAGTGAAGCAGGGGCTGAAGCTTTCTTT.

V usage is TRBV19 and J usage is TRBJ1-5; D unresolved. The CDR3 spans 13 residues. Germline loops: CDR1 LNHDA, CDR2 SQIVND (reference sequence). Trimming cost V 5 bases and J 5 bases, with 10 bases left between them. The CDR3 loop reads CASSGQTDQPQHF. The CDR3, as DNA: TGTGCCAGTAGTGGGCAGACGGATCAGCCCCAGCATTTT.

V gene TRBV2 combines with J gene TRBJ2-4; possibly TRBD2 for D (7 bases). Trimming pared 3 bases from V and 2 bases from J, leaving 20 bases between. This CDR3 contains 18 residues. The germline V gene has CDR1 SNHLY and CDR2 FYNNEI. Here the CDR3 reads CASSERGGVQGTKNIQYF. The CDR3 bases are TGTGCCAGCAGTGAGCGAGGGGGGGTCCAGGGGACCAAAAACATTCAGTACTTC.

The chain carries TRBV4-1 and TRBJ1-2; no clear D. CDR3 length: 12 amino acids. Trimming removed 0 bases at V and 6 bases at J, with 5 bases between. CDR1 is MGHRA and CDR2 is YSYEKL in the germline V gene. The CDR3 nucleotides read TGCGCCAGCAGCCAAGATAATCATGGCTACACCTTC. Protein product: CASSQDNHGYTF.

The chain recombines TRBV10-3 with TRBJ2-1; tentatively, D is TRBD2 (6 bases). Germline CDR1 is ENHRY and CDR2 is SYGVKD. V lost 6 bases and J lost 9, with 21 bases in between. The CDR3 spans 15 residues. The CDR3 reads CAISNGGDGFAEQFF. The CDR3 DNA is TGTGCCATCAGCAACGGGGGTGATGGTTTTGCTGAGCAGTTCTTC.

This clone was recorded once. The chain has TRBV9 and TRBJ2-1; 8 positions match TRBD2. CDR3 size: 15 residues. The V gene end was trimmed by 0 bases and the J gene end by 4 bases; junction bases not matched to a gene: 3. Germline values: CDR1 SGDLS, CDR2 YYNGEE. The CDR3 is CASSVDSGSYNEQFF. The CDR3, as DNA: TGTGCCAGCAGCGTAGACAGCGGGAGTTACAATGAGCAGTTCTTC.

The J gene is TRBJ1-2, the V gene TRBV21-1; TRBD1 is the table's D call, not checked against the DNA. TRBV21-1 is shown as a pseudogene. There are 12 residues in the CDR3. Here the CDR3 reads CASKGQGDGYTF. The CDR3 DNA reads as TGTGCCAGCAAGGGGCAAGGAGATGGCTACACCTTC.

The rearrangement links TRBV19 to TRBJ2-7, with no clear D. Germline V gene lookup returns CDR1 LNHDA and CDR2 SQIVND (reference sequence). The CDR3 length is 16 residues. The ends were cut back, 3 bases at V and 3 bases at J, with 18 bases in the middle. As DNA, the CDR3 is TGTGCCAGTAGTATGGAACCCGCATTACGGAGCTACGAGCAGTACTTC. It translates to CASSMEPALRSYEQYF.

The rearrangement links TRBV2 to TRBJ1-1, with a tentative D call TRBD1 (6 bases). V lost 4 bases to trimming and J lost 5 bases, with 14 bases between them. CDR3 length: 14 amino acids. CDR1 SNHLY and CDR2 FYNNEI come from the germline V gene. The CDR3 nucleotides are TGTGCCAGCAGTGGGGGCAAGCAGGGGACTGAAGCTTTCTTT. It translates to CASSGGKQGTEAFF.

This clone was seen a handful of times. The J gene is TRBJ2-7, the V gene TRBV5-1; 9 bases match TRBD1. The trim removed 2 bases at V and 3 bases at J, leaving 6 bases unmatched. The length of the CDR3 is 15 residues. In germline, CDR1 is SGHRS, CDR2 YFSETQ. Written as DNA, the CDR3 is TGCGCCAGCAGCTTAGGAGGGACAGGGTTCTACGAGCAGTACTTC. Protein product: CASSLGGTGFYEQYF.

This clone occurred a few times. The CDR3 DNA reads TGTGCCAGCAGCTTCAAAAGACTGGGTAACTACGAGCAGTACTTC. As protein: CASSFKRLGNYEQYF. This rearrangement joins TRBV5-4 to TRBJ2-7, with no clear D. V lost 2 bases, J lost 3 bases, and 15 bases lay in between. This CDR3 has 15 amino acids. Germline V gene sequence: CDR1 SGHNT, CDR2 YYREEE (reference sequence). Full variable domain (rest looked up from reference TRBV5-4 and TRBJ2-7): ETGVTQSPTHLIKTRGQQVTLRCSSQSGHNTVSWYQQALGQGPQFIFQYYREEENGRGNFPPRFSGLQFPNYSSELNVNALELDDSALYLCASSFKRLGNYEQYFGPGTRLTVT.